Below, 17 T cell receptor beta chains from the same sample are listed, as sequenced in a study of blood T cell repertoires in COVID-19. Assay: immunoSEQ multiplex PCR; the TCRdb copy retains only in-frame clones and omits some. In the table there are roughly 260,000 clones, roughly three quarters of which are singletons. What was sequenced was peripheral blood. The source of these receptors is a woman in her thirties or forties with active or convalescent COVID-19.

The V call is TRBV7-6, the J call TRBJ2-1, with D unclear. The CDR3 sequence is 15 residues long. The germline CDR1 and CDR2 sequences are SGHVS and FNYEAQ. V was shortened by 5 bases and J by 0 bases, with 11 bases between the two germline ends. The CDR3 DNA sequence: TGTGCCAGCAGCCAAAGCTCGTACTCCTACAATGAGCAGTTCTTC. Its protein product is CASSQSSYSYNEQFF.

This clone was detected ten times or more. The chain uses TRBV18 and TRBJ2-3; TRBD2 matches at 12 bases. The CDR3 sequence is 17 residues long. CDR1 is KGHSH, CDR2 LQKENI, per germline. The J segment lost 5 bases and the V segment lost 0 bases, leaving 6 bases of the junction unmatched. DNA of the CDR3: TGTGCCAGCTCACCACCCGCTAGCGGGGGGGCCAGAGATACGCAGTATTTT. The encoded protein is CASSPPASGGARDTQYF.

The chain joins TRBV19 to TRBJ1-1; weak D call: TRBD1 (5 bases). This CDR3 has 14 amino acids. Germline CDR1 LNHDA, CDR2 SQIVND (reference sequence). With 7 bases removed from V and 4 bases from J, the gap between germline ends came to 16 bases. The CDR3 DNA is TGTGCCAGTATCCCCGGGGACTGGTCCACTGAAGCTTTCTTT. This codes for CASIPGDWSTEAFF.

The rearrangement joins TRBV7-6 to TRBJ2-2; 8 bases map to TRBD2. The CDR3 is 16 residues long. The V segment lost 5 bases and the J segment 7 bases; nucleotides outside the gene matches: 12. Germline CDR1 is SGHVS and CDR2 is FNYEAQ. DNA for the CDR3: TGTGCCAGCAGCCCCACCGTCGGGGGGGCAAACGGGGAGCTGTTTTTT. This gives the protein CASSPTVGGANGELFF.

J is TRBJ2-5 and V is TRBV6-1; 11 bases are a match to TRBD2. Germline CDR1 MNHNS, CDR2 SASEGT. The length of the CDR3 is 17 residues. Germline trimming cut 2 bases from V and 4 bases from J; bases unmatched to any gene: 9. CDR3 nucleotide sequence: TGTGCCAGCAGTGAAACGGGACTAGCGGTACTCGGAGAGACCCAGTACTTC. This gives the protein CASSETGLAVLGETQYF.

The chain combines TRBV12-3 or TRBV12-4 with TRBJ1-1; D is unclear. The ends were cut back, 3 bases at V and 1 base at J, with 6 bases in the middle. This CDR3 is built from 13 residues. The CDR3 DNA sequence: TGTGCCAGCAGTTTGGCATGGAACACTGAAGCTTTCTTT. Translated, it gives CASSLAWNTEAFF.

The chain combines TRBV11-2 with TRBJ1-6; no reliable D call. V gave up 5 bases and J gave up 13 bases, with 12 bases separating them. The V gene's germline CDR1 is SGHAT and CDR2 FQNNGV. The CDR3 consists of 12 residues. CDR3 region: CASSANSEPLHF. Written as DNA, the CDR3 is TGTGCCAGCAGCGCCAACAGTGAGCCCCTCCACTTT.

This chain links TRBV13 with TRBJ1-1; D remains ambiguous. The V and J ends lost 0 bases and 4 bases respectively, with 9 bases between them. Germline loops: CDR1 PRHDT, CDR2 FYEKMQ (reference sequence). This CDR3 is built from 14 residues. This CDR3 reads CASSLGEGGTEAFF. DNA for the CDR3: TGTGCCAGCAGCTTAGGGGAGGGAGGCACTGAAGCTTTCTTT.

The chain has TRBV2 and TRBJ2-7, with 15 bases lining up with TRBD2. With 5 bases clipped from V and 8 bases from J, the junction kept 7 bases outside the gene matches. CDR1 and CDR2 (germline): SNHLY, FYNNEI. This CDR3 is 15 amino acids long. In nucleotides, the CDR3 is TGTGCCAGCAGTACGGGACTAGCGGGGGGCATAAAGCAGTACGTC. It specifies CASSTGLAGGIKQYV.

The V and J genes are TRBV11-2 and TRBJ1-2; 7 bases agree with TRBD1. V trimming: 5 bases; J trimming: 2 bases; junction bases outside the gene matches: 8. CDR3 length equals 15 residues. Germline assignment: CDR1 SGHAT and CDR2 FQNNGV. CDR3: CASSPQGGINYGYTF. The CDR3 DNA reads TGTGCCAGCAGCCCGCAGGGGGGCATCAACTATGGCTACACCTTC. The full variable domain, with the rest looked up from reference TRBV11-2 and TRBJ1-2, is EAGVAQSPRYKIIEKRQSVAFWCNPISGHATLYWYQQILGQGPKLLIQFQNNGVVDDSQLPKDRFSAERLKGVDSTLKIQPAKLEDSAVYLCASSPQGGINYGYTFGSGTRLTVV.

The chain uses TRBV21-1 and TRBJ2-2; TRBD1 is taken as the D call from the table, unchecked against the DNA. TRBV21-1 is labeled a pseudogene. This CDR3 is built from 15 residues. The CDR3 is CASSATGCTAGELFF. CDR3 sequence (DNA): TGTGCCAGCAGCGCGACAGGGTGTACCGCCGGGGAGCTGTTTTTT.

The CDR3, as DNA: TGCGCCAGCAGTGAGTCGGGACAGGGGCCCTATGGCTACACCTTC. As protein: CASSESGQGPYGYTF. The V call is TRBV10-2, the J call TRBJ1-2, with TRBD1 matching 10 bases. The CDR3 consists of 15 residues. Germline V gives CDR1 WSHSY, CDR2 SAAADI. The V gene end was trimmed by 0 bases and the J gene end by 4 bases; junction bases not matched to a gene: 2.

The chain recombines TRBV27 with TRBJ1-2; possibly TRBD1 for D (6 bases). The CDR3 is made up of 16 amino acids. Between the trimmed V and J ends, which lost 5 bases and 2 bases, there was a span of 18 bases. Germline V gives CDR1 MNHEY, CDR2 SMNVEV (reference sequence). In DNA form, the CDR3 reads TGTGCCAGCAGTGGGGTCTCGGGGGGCAGCAACTATGGCTACACCTTC. It codes for CASSGVSGGSNYGYTF.

This chain connects TRBV5-1 to TRBJ2-6; the D gene is possibly TRBD1 (5 bases). Germline V gene data show CDR1 as SGHRS and CDR2 as YFSETQ. The length of the CDR3 is 14 residues. Trimming cost V 2 bases and J 2 bases, with 5 bases left between them. Here the CDR3 reads CASSLGAGANVLTF. The CDR3 bases are TGCGCCAGCAGCTTAGGGGCTGGGGCCAACGTCCTGACTTTC.

Ten or more counts support this clone. The V and J genes are TRBV7-9 and TRBJ1-2, with 8 nucleotides matching TRBD1. This CDR3 spans 14 amino acids. Germline V gene lookup returns CDR1 SEHNR and CDR2 FQNEAQ (reference sequence). The junction had 6 bases not matched to a gene; V was cut back by 5 bases and J by 4 bases. For the CDR3, the DNA is TGTGCCAGCAGCAAGATCAGGGGGCCCTATGGCTACACCTTC. Protein: CASSKIRGPYGYTF.

The CDR3 loop reads CASSPTGTREKLFF. The CDR3 region has the DNA TGTGCCAGCAGCCCGACAGGGACCCGTGAAAAACTGTTTTTT. The J gene is TRBJ1-4, the V gene TRBV25-1; 7 positions agree with TRBD1. The J segment lost 7 bases and the V segment lost 6 bases, leaving 8 bases of the junction unmatched. The CDR3 consists of 14 residues. From germline, CDR1 is MGHDK and CDR2 SYGVNS. The complete variable domain, with remaining parts taken from reference TRBV25-1 and TRBJ1-4, reads EADIYQTPRYLVIGTGKKITLECSQTMGHDKMYWYQQDPGMELHLIHYSYGVNSTEKGDLSSESTVSRIRTEHFPLTLESARPSHTSQYLCASSPTGTREKLFFGSGTQLSVL.

The chain is built from TRBV4-1 and TRBJ1-1; D is perhaps TRBD1 (6 bases). This CDR3 is built from 13 residues. The V end was cut by 0 bases, the J end by 11 bases, with 13 bases between. From germline, CDR1 is MGHRA and CDR2 YSYEKL. CDR3 nucleotides: TGCGCCAGCAGCCAAGATCTTAAGGGGGTGGCTTTCTTT. As protein: CASSQDLKGVAFF.